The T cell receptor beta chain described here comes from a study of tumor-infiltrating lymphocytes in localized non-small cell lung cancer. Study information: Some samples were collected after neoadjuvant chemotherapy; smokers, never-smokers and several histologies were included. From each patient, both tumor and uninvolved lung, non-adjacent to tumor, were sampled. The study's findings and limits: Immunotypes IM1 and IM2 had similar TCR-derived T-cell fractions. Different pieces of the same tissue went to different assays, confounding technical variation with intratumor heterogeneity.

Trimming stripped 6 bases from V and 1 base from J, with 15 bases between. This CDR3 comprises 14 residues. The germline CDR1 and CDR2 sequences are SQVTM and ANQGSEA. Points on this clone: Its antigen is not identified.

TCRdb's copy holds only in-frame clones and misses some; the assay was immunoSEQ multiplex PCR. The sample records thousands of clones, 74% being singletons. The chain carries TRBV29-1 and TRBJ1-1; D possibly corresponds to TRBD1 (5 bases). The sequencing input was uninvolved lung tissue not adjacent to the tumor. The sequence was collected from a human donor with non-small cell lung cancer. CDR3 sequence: CSVARGTGNTEAFF. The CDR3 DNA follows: TGCAGCGTGGCCCGGGGAACAGGGAACACTGAAGCTTTCTTT.